Listed below are T cell receptor beta chains from one sample, sequenced in a study of follicular helper T cells after annual influenza vaccination. Assay: immunoSEQ multiplex PCR; the TCRdb copy retains only in-frame clones and omits some. The data contain 12,000 to 15,000 clones, about 81% of them singletons. The input for sequencing was CXCR5+ CD38- circulating T follicular helper cells from blood, taken 7 days after influenza vaccination. Source of these receptors: an adult who received the influenza vaccine. Both conserved end residues are part of each CDR3. The order of the fields is CDR3 DNA, CDR3 protein, clone size, D gene, J gene, V gene. A D gene is named only where the DNA matches it firmly. Clone size appears in some rows only: once, few, many, or a class for an expanded clone.

CDR3nt: TGTGCCAGCAGCCCGACGACAGGGGGTTTTGGAAACACCATATATTTT; CDR3aa: CASSPTTGGFGNTIYF; abundance: once; d_gene: TRBD1; j_gene: TRBJ1-3; v_gene: TRBV7-2
CDR3nt: TGTGCCAGCAGATTGGGCAGGGGGAATGAAAAACTGTTTTTT; CDR3aa: CASRLGRGNEKLFF; abundance: -; d_gene: TRBD1; j_gene: TRBJ1-4; v_gene: TRBV6-1
CDR3nt: TGCGCCAGCAGCCCGGGCTCCTACGAGCAGTACTTC; CDR3aa: CASSPGSYEQYF; abundance: -; d_gene: -; j_gene: TRBJ2-7; v_gene: TRBV5-1
CDR3nt: TGCGCCAGCAGCTTCGGACAGGGGTACGTCTACACCTTC; CDR3aa: CASSFGQGYVYTF; abundance: -; d_gene: TRBD1; j_gene: TRBJ1-2; v_gene: TRBV5-1
CDR3nt: TGTGCCAGCAGTTCTCGGACTAGCGGGAGCTACGAGCAGTACTTC; CDR3aa: CASSSRTSGSYEQYF; abundance: -; d_gene: TRBD2; j_gene: TRBJ2-7; v_gene: TRBV6-1
CDR3nt: TGTGCCAGCAGTTACTCGGGACAGAGTTCCTACGAGCAGTACTTC; CDR3aa: CASSYSGQSSYEQYF; abundance: -; d_gene: TRBD1; j_gene: TRBJ2-7; v_gene: TRBV6-5
CDR3nt: TGTGCCAGCAGGAGACAGGGCAACACCGGGGAGCTGTTTTTT; CDR3aa: CASRRQGNTGELFF; abundance: -; d_gene: TRBD1; j_gene: TRBJ2-2; v_gene: TRBV6-6
CDR3nt: TGTGCCAGCAGTGTGGAGAGCGGGGAGCTGTTTTTT; CDR3aa: CASSVESGELFF; abundance: -; d_gene: -; j_gene: TRBJ2-2; v_gene: TRBV25-1
CDR3nt: TGTGCCAGCAGTAGACAGAGACCTAGCACAGATACGCAGTATTTT; CDR3aa: CASSRQRPSTDTQYF; abundance: -; d_gene: -; j_gene: TRBJ2-3; v_gene: TRBV2
CDR3nt: TGCGCCAGCAGCTTGGCCGCGGGAGGGCCAGTGACAGATACGCAGTATTTT; CDR3aa: CASSLAAGGPVTDTQYF; abundance: -; d_gene: TRBD2; j_gene: TRBJ2-3; v_gene: TRBV5-1
CDR3nt: TGTGCCAGCAGCGTAGCTACAGGGTGGAGTGGCTACACCTTC; CDR3aa: CASSVATGWSGYTF; abundance: -; d_gene: -; j_gene: TRBJ1-2; v_gene: TRBV9
CDR3nt: TGTGCCAGCAGCGCAGGATCGACAGGGATAGCTTTCTTT; CDR3aa: CASSAGSTGIAFF; abundance: -; d_gene: TRBD1; j_gene: TRBJ1-1; v_gene: TRBV7-9
CDR3nt: TGTGCCAGCAAGCCCGCCCCACTAGCGGGAGCGGGCGAGCAGTACTTC; CDR3aa: CASKPAPLAGAGEQYF; abundance: -; d_gene: TRBD2; j_gene: TRBJ2-7; v_gene: TRBV2
CDR3nt: TGTGCCAGCAGTTACATGGCAGGGCCAGGAAACACCATATATTTT; CDR3aa: CASSYMAGPGNTIYF; abundance: few; d_gene: -; j_gene: TRBJ1-3; v_gene: TRBV6-5
CDR3nt: TGTGCCAGCAGTTCCGCCGGGGGGGCAGATACGCAGTATTTT; CDR3aa: CASSSAGGADTQYF; abundance: -; d_gene: TRBD2; j_gene: TRBJ2-3; v_gene: TRBV7-9
CDR3nt: TGTGCCAGCAGACCCGGGACAGATAGCAATCAGCCCCAGCATTTT; CDR3aa: CASRPGTDSNQPQHF; abundance: -; d_gene: TRBD1; j_gene: TRBJ1-5; v_gene: TRBV28
CDR3nt: TGTGCCAGCAGTTCGGGAGACCCACGGGATTCACCCCTCCACTTT; CDR3aa: CASSSGDPRDSPLHF; abundance: -; d_gene: -; j_gene: TRBJ1-6; v_gene: TRBV28
CDR3nt: TGTGCCAGCAGTGCCCCAGAAACAACTAATGAAAAACTGTTTTTT; CDR3aa: CASSAPETTNEKLFF; abundance: -; d_gene: -; j_gene: TRBJ1-4; v_gene: TRBV6-1
CDR3nt: TGTGCCAGCAGCCATGGGGCAGGGGATAACAATGAGCAGTTCTTC; CDR3aa: CASSHGAGDNNEQFF; abundance: -; d_gene: -; j_gene: TRBJ2-1; v_gene: TRBV21-1
CDR3nt: TGCGCCAGCAGCTTTACGGGCCGGGGTAGCGAGACCCAGTACTTC; CDR3aa: CASSFTGRGSETQYF; abundance: once; d_gene: -; j_gene: TRBJ2-5; v_gene: TRBV5-1
CDR3nt: TGTGCCAGCAGCTTAGGGTTGGAGGGCATTCAGTACTTC; CDR3aa: CASSLGLEGIQYF; abundance: once; d_gene: -; j_gene: TRBJ2-4; v_gene: TRBV7-2
CDR3nt: TGTGCCTGGAGACAGGGCCATAATTCACCCCTCCACTTT; CDR3aa: CAWRQGHNSPLHF; abundance: once; d_gene: -; j_gene: TRBJ1-6; v_gene: TRBV30
CDR3nt: TGTGCCAGCAGCTTGGTACTCCACGTTACCGGGGAGCTGTTTTTT; CDR3aa: CASSLVLHVTGELFF; abundance: -; d_gene: -; j_gene: TRBJ2-2; v_gene: TRBV5-5
CDR3nt: TGTGCCAGCAGGCCGACTAGCGGGTACCAAGAGACCCAGTACTTC; CDR3aa: CASRPTSGYQETQYF; abundance: -; d_gene: TRBD2; j_gene: TRBJ2-5; v_gene: TRBV6-1
CDR3nt: TGTGCCTGGACCAGGGGAAATGGAAACACCATATATTTT; CDR3aa: CAWTRGNGNTIYF; abundance: -; d_gene: -; j_gene: TRBJ1-3; v_gene: TRBV30
CDR3nt: TGTGCCCGGACGACGGGACAGGGGTTTCGCAATGAGCAGTTCTTC; CDR3aa: CARTTGQGFRNEQFF; abundance: few; d_gene: TRBD1; j_gene: TRBJ2-1; v_gene: TRBV30
CDR3nt: TGTGCCAGCTCACCCCTGCAGGGGGCCGGTAACACTGAAGCTTTCTTT; CDR3aa: CASSPLQGAGNTEAFF; abundance: -; d_gene: TRBD1; j_gene: TRBJ1-1; v_gene: TRBV18
CDR3nt: TGCGCCAGCAGCCAAGATGGGGCGGGAGGGCCGTTCGCGAACACCGGGGAGCTGTTTTTT; CDR3aa: CASSQDGAGGPFANTGELFF; abundance: -; d_gene: TRBD2; j_gene: TRBJ2-2; v_gene: TRBV4-1
CDR3nt: TGTGCCAGCAGCTCACCCAGGTTGCCGAGCTCTGGAAACACCATATATTTT; CDR3aa: CASSSPRLPSSGNTIYF; abundance: -; d_gene: -; j_gene: TRBJ1-3; v_gene: TRBV11-2
CDR3nt: TGTGCCAGCAGTTTAGGCTCCTGGACAGGGGCACAGGGCTACACCTTC; CDR3aa: CASSLGSWTGAQGYTF; abundance: -; d_gene: TRBD1; j_gene: TRBJ1-2; v_gene: TRBV7-9
CDR3nt: TGTGCCAGCAAAGAAGGGGACAATGAGCAGTTCTTC; CDR3aa: CASKEGDNEQFF; abundance: -; d_gene: -; j_gene: TRBJ2-1; v_gene: TRBV7-2
CDR3nt: TGCGCCAGCAGCTATACTAGGATGGGCTATGAGACCCAGTACTTC; CDR3aa: CASSYTRMGYETQYF; abundance: -; d_gene: -; j_gene: TRBJ2-5; v_gene: TRBV5-1